The text below deals with one T cell receptor (beta chain). Antigen unknown. This entry belongs to a study of T cells in tumors after PD-1 blockade. Study-wide background: On average, peripheral blood gave over 95,000 TCR templates and about 40,000 unique clonotypes.

Libraries were prepared by immunoSEQ multiplex PCR; TCRdb keeps only in-frame clonotypes and omits some of them. This sample carries about 33,000 clones, around 80% of them seen once, and the ten largest clones take about 38%. General study results and limits: Some novel exhausted tumor clones appeared in pre-treatment blood, suggesting peripheral recruitment.

Specimen: PBMCs, collected before anti-PD-1 treatment. This TCR derives from a human donor with basal cell carcinoma.

CDR3 bases: TGTGCCAGCAAAATACCTGGGGCCAACGTCCTGACTTTC. It yields the protein CASKIPGANVLTF. This chain links TRBV7-9 with TRBJ2-6; no firm D call. The ends were cut back, 7 bases at V and 2 bases at J, with 6 bases in the middle. CDR3 length equals 13 residues. Looked up from germline, CDR1 is SEHNR and CDR2 is FQNEAQ (reference sequence).